This TCR beta chain was recorded in a study of T cell responses to AZD1222 COVID-19 vaccine. Study-wide results and caveats: Only a handful of individuals given AZD1222 were seropositive at baseline.

Measured with immunoSEQ multiplex PCR; TCRdb has only the in-frame clones, and not every one. The sample yields some 120,000 clones, around nine tenths seen once. This clone was counted a few times. No antigen is known for it. Trimming stripped 6 bases from V and 4 bases from J, with 15 bases between. CDR1 is MNHEY and CDR2 is SMNVEV in the germline V gene (reference sequence). This CDR3 contains 14 residues. J is TRBJ1-2 and V is TRBV27, with D perhaps matching TRBD1 (5 bases). The sample here was peripheral blood, taken on day 0 of AZD1222 vaccination. This clonotype was sampled from an adult in good health. The CDR3 loop is CASSRGGMPYGYTF. The CDR3 DNA reads TGTGCCAGCAGCCGGGGGGGAATGCCCTATGGCTACACCTTC.